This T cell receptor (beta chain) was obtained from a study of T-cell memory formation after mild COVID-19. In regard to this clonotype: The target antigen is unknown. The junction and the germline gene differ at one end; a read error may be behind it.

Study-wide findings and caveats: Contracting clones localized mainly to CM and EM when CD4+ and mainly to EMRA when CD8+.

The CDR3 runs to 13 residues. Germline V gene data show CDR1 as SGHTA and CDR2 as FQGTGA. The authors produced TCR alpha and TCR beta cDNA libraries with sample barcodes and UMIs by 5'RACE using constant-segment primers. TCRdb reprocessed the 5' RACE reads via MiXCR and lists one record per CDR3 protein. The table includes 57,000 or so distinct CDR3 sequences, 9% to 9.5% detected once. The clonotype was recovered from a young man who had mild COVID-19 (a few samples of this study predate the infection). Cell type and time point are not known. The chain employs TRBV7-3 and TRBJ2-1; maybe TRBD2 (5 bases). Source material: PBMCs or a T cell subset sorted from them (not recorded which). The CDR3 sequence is CASSSRGKNGQFF. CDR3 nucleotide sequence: TGTGCCAGCAGCTCCCGGGGAAAAAATGGGCAGTTCTTC.